What follows are 12 T cell receptor beta chains derived from one specimen sequenced in a study of T cell repertoires in aging, cancer and after chemotherapy. TRB rearrangements spanning V, D and J were amplified using mixed TRB-A/B primers. TCRdb re-derived calls from the multiplex PCR reads in MiXCR, one entry per CDR3 protein. The sample consists of about 1,400 distinct CDR3 sequences, around 49% of them appearing once. The template was genomic DNA from peripheral blood, not RNA. The sequenced material came from blood. These receptors came from a human donor with a blood cancer.

The V call is TRBV10-3, the J call TRBJ2-5; 9 positions agree with TRBD1. Germline CDR1 and CDR2: ENHRY and SYGVKD. The V and J ends lost 6 bases and 5 bases, in that order; junction bases with no gene match: 7. The CDR3 runs to 14 residues. CDR3: CAISPGQGSETQYF. For the CDR3, the DNA is TGTGCCATCAGCCCGGGACAGGGTTCTGAGACCCAGTACTTC.

The chain has TRBV27 and TRBJ1-2, with 8 nucleotides matching TRBD1. From germline, CDR1 is MNHEY and CDR2 SMNVEV (reference sequence). The CDR3 consists of 17 residues. With 5 bases clipped from V and 2 bases from J, the junction kept 13 bases outside the gene matches. The DNA of the CDR3 is TGTGCCAGCAGTGCTCTTCTGGACAGGGATCGGAACTATGGCTACACCTTC. Protein: CASSALLDRDRNYGYTF.

This chain links TRBV19 with TRBJ2-2; 10 nucleotides agree with TRBD1. J was trimmed by 6 bases and V by 5 bases; bases with no gene match: 9. CDR3 length: 16 residues. CDR1 LNHDA and CDR2 SQIVND come from the germline V gene (reference sequence). CDR3 loop: CASSVSRDRGAGELFF. DNA of the CDR3: TGTGCCAGTAGTGTGAGCCGGGACAGGGGCGCCGGGGAGCTGTTTTTT. Combining the CDR3 with reference TRBV19 and TRBJ2-2 gives the whole variable domain DGGITQSPKYLFRKEGQNVTLSCEQNLNHDAMYWYRQDPGQGLRLIYYSQIVNDFQKGDIAEGYSVSREKKESFPLTVTSAQKNPTAFYLCASSVSRDRGAGELFFGEGSRLTVL.

This clonotype was found a few times. The chain couples TRBV5-1 to TRBJ1-1; D is unresolved. Looked up from germline, CDR1 is SGHRS and CDR2 is YFSETQ. Trimming stripped 0 bases from V and 5 bases from J, with 8 bases between. The CDR3 has 13 residues. CDR3 loop: CASSLAGRTEAFF. DNA for the CDR3: TGCGCCAGCAGCTTGGCCGGACGGACTGAAGCTTTCTTT.

Note on this clonotype: This may be a read error, as it is one base from a much larger clone. The CDR3 nucleotides read TGCAGTGCTAGCCACCCAGACAGGGGAGCCGGGGATCTGTTTTTT. Amino acids: CSASHPDRGAGDLFF. V usage is TRBV20-1 and J usage is TRBJ2-2; 8 nucleotides align to TRBD1. Germline-derived CDR1 and CDR2 are DFQATT and SNEGSKA (reference sequence). The CDR3 spans 15 residues.

This clonotype was detected a few times. The rearrangement joins TRBV6-5 to TRBJ1-1; 7 bases match TRBD1. Unmatched junction bases numbered 5, after V lost 6 bases and J lost 4 bases. The CDR3 length is 13 residues. Germline assignment: CDR1 MNHEY and CDR2 SVGAGI. CDR3 DNA: TGTGCCAGCAGCTCCAGGGGGGCCACTGAAGCTTTCTTT. The encoded protein is CASSSRGATEAFF.

This clonotype appeared a single time. The chain recombines TRBV2 with TRBJ2-2, with 10 positions matching TRBD2. Germline CDR1 and CDR2: SNHLY and FYNNEI. The CDR3 extends over 16 amino acids. V dropped 5 bases and J dropped 7; count of bases not matched to a gene: 10. Here the CDR3 DNA reads TGTGCCAGCAGTTTAAGCGGGGGGGCCAGTGGCGGGGAGCTGTTTTTT. Its translation: CASSLSGGASGGELFF.

This chain joins TRBV4-1 and TRBJ1-2; D gene uncertain. Between the trimmed V and J ends, which lost 0 bases and 5 bases, there was a span of 13 bases. The germline gives CDR1 MGHRA, CDR2 YSYEKL. The CDR3 length is 15 residues. The CDR3 nucleotides are TGCGCCAGCAGCCAAGATACCAGTGCCTTTTATGGCTACACCTTC. Amino acids: CASSQDTSAFYGYTF.

This clonotype is classed as medium-sized. This chain links TRBV20-1 with TRBJ1-5; 10 bases map to TRBD1. The CDR3 runs 13 residues. CDR1 is DFQATT and CDR2 is SNEGSKA in the germline V gene (reference sequence). Losses at the gene ends were 6 bases for V and 6 bases for J; bases not matched to a gene: 5. As DNA, the CDR3 is TGCAGTGCCTGGACAGGGGGTGGTCAGCCCCAGCATTTT. Translation gives CSAWTGGGQPQHF.

By its share, this clonotype is medium-sized. The chain joins TRBV4-1 to TRBJ1-1; TRBD1 aligns across 10 bases. CDR1 and CDR2 (germline): MGHRA, YSYEKL. This CDR3 comprises 16 residues. V shed 6 bases and J 1 base; nucleotides not matched to a gene: 8. The CDR3 bases are TGCGCCAGCAGGACAGGGGGCATGAGGAAGAACACTGAAGCTTTCTTT. Its translation is CASRTGGMRKNTEAFF.

The genes are TRBV12-3 or TRBV12-4 and TRBJ2-3, with 7 bases lining up with TRBD1. The CDR3 length is 12 residues. Trimming at V came to 5 bases and at J to 9 bases, leaving 5 bases not matched to a gene. CDR3 sequence reads: CASSPQGITQYF. The DNA of the CDR3 is TGTGCCAGCAGTCCACAGGGGATCACGCAGTATTTT.

By proportion, this clonotype is large. The V gene is TRBV19, the J gene TRBJ1-2; 7 nucleotides agree with TRBD1. With 0 bases clipped from V and 8 bases from J, the junction kept 12 bases outside the gene matches. This CDR3 is 16 amino acids long. Germline assignment: CDR1 LNHDA and CDR2 SQIVND (reference sequence). This CDR3 is CASSIDGGTAAYGYTF. The CDR3 nucleotides are TGTGCCAGTAGTATAGATGGTGGGACAGCCGCCTACGGCTACACCTTC.